The clone carrying this TCR beta chain occurred a few times. The entry originates in a study of OX40 agonist ivuxolimab in advanced cancers. The assay was immunoSEQ multiplex PCR, and TCRdb's table has in-frame clones only and misses some. The sample holds approximately 70,000 clones, roughly 82% seen once. Germline CDR1 is SQVTM and CDR2 is ANQGSEA. The CDR3 spans 11 residues. V was shortened by 1 base and J by 6 bases, with 3 bases between the two germline ends. The gene calls are TRBV29-1 and TRBJ2-2; D uncertain. The sequencing here drew on CD4+ or CD8+ T cells sorted from blood, taken in a trial of the OX40 agonist ivuxolimab. This clonotype was obtained from an adult with an advanced solid tumor such as melanoma, head and neck, liver or kidney cancer. For the CDR3, the DNA is TGCAGCGTTGAAGGTGCCGGGGAGCTGTTTTTT. It specifies CSVEGAGELFF.